This T cell receptor (beta chain) was recorded in a study of CXCR3-negative and CXCR3-positive naive CD8 T cells (dated by TCRdb to between 2017 and 2020). Background on the whole study: In total, roughly 140 million TRB reads were obtained, which works out to roughly 1.5 +/- 0.3 million reads per library. Diversity and physicochemical repertoire analyses covered roughly ten donors pooled from two independent experiments. The TRBV-TRBJ cluster analysis covered naive subsets from about five donors and memory cells from 3 donors. Study-level results and caveats: Similar TRBV-TRBJ usage was shown by naive CXCR3-negative and CXCR3-positive cells from the same donor, whereas distinct patterns were shown by memory cells. Comparably high repertoire diversity was found in both naive subsets, whereas much lower repertoire diversity was found in memory CD8+ T cells. TRB CDR3s from CXCR3-positive naive cells showed higher hydrophobicity (lower Kidera factor 4), lower energy, and higher strength and volume indices than CXCR3-negative naive cells. Freshly isolated PBMCs were used for most assays because CXCR3 expression partially decreased after cryopreservation. Because surface CD5, which has been linked to self-reactivity in mice, was comparable between naive subsets, TCR interaction strength was also inferred from TRB CDR3 physicochemical properties.

Each CD8+ T cell subset was flow-sorted in triplicate, and 300,000 or so cells per subset were placed directly into RLT lysis buffer. Naive CD8+ T cells were defined stringently as CD45RO-CCR7+CD27+CD95- to exclude memory contaminants. Using standard density gradient centrifugation, peripheral blood mononuclear cells were isolated from buffy coats. A FACSAria III was used to flow-sort naive CXCR3-negative and CXCR3-positive CD8+ T cells. An RNeasy Mini Kit was used to extract total RNA from the sorted cells. Inclusive of the bounding cysteine and phenylalanine, the CDR3 is 13 residues long. Only the protein sequence is given. CDR1 and CDR2 (SGHVS, FQNEAQ) derive from the germline V gene. Regarding this clonotype: Which antigen it targets is not known.

Instrument used: NextSeq 550. The Human TCR Profiling Kit (MiLaboratory) was used to make UMI-labeled 5' RACE TRB cDNA libraries. cDNA synthesis used the entire amount of extracted RNA, and PCR amplification then used the entire amount of cDNA produced. Libraries were prepared in parallel with an identical number of PCR cycles. In the paper's pipeline: With a requirement of at least two reads per UMI, MIGEC and MiXCR extracted about 50,000 +/- 10,000 unique UMI-labeled TRB cDNA molecules per library. On average, each library contained approximately 40,000 +/- 10,000 functional in-frame TRB CDR3 nucleotide clonotypes without stop codons. After each sample was downsampled to 5000 UMI-labeled TRB molecules, VDJtools was used to calculate diversity metrics such as normalized Shannon-Wiener and Chao1. VDJtools computed clonotype-size-weighted physicochemical properties of the central five CDR3 residues: interaction energy, strength, volume and Kidera factor 4. The reads went through TCRdb reprocessing, and each CDR3 protein sequence gets one entry with no DNA. These V and J calls are TCRdb output, not the study's own analysis. The table for this sample shows 100,000 to 150,000 distinct CDR3 sequences. The ten largest clones take up 0.45% to 0.6% of the sample.

The TCR was taken from a human donor in good health. Some clones in this sample may be carry-over from other donors' samples. This receptor chain uses TRBV7-8 and TRBJ1-1. The sample consisted of naive CXCR3- CD8+ T cells from blood. According to the study, the label for this sample's cell subset or site signals: CD45RO-CCR7+CD27+CD95- naive CD8+ T cells lacking CXCR3 (TNR3-). The CDR3 corresponds to CASSLGLRAEAFF.